This T cell receptor beta chain was identified in a study of CD8+CD57+ T cells in acquired aplastic anemia. V lost 6 bases and J lost 8; bases outside the gene matches: 7. The CDR3 extends over 13 amino acids. Germline-derived CDR1 and CDR2 are SGHNT and YENEEA. Patients chosen for sequencing had CD8+CD57+ cells that had expanded, as shown by flow cytometry. CDR3 and TCR beta VDJ profiling relied on a genomic DNA template. TCRdb analysed the reads with MiXCR anew, one entry per CDR3 protein. In the table there are roughly 190,000 distinct CDR3 sequences, roughly half of which are singletons. The sample holds a few counts of this clonotype.

What was sequenced was sorted CD4+, CD8+, or CD8+CD57+ T cells (not recorded which) from PBMCs. This receptor was obtained from a human donor with aplastic anemia. This chain links TRBV11-3 with TRBJ1-2; 9 bases agree with TRBD1. CDR3 nucleotides: TGTGCCAGCAGATCCGGGACAGGGATCGGCTACACCTTC. Encoded protein: CASRSGTGIGYTF.